The 5 T cell receptor beta chains below come from one sample, sequenced in a study of blood T cell repertoires in COVID-19. TCRdb keeps only in-frame clones here, not all; method: immunoSEQ multiplex PCR. Here the sample spans some 270,000 clones, roughly 87% being singletons. Sequenced material: peripheral blood. The receptors stem from a woman in her 40s who had recovered from COVID-19.

V and J are TRBV3-1 (or the pseudogene TRBV3-2) and TRBJ2-6; no firm D call. In germline, CDR1 is LGHDT, CDR2 YNNKEL (reference sequence). The CDR3 consists of 15 residues. The germline V and J ends were trimmed by 4 bases and 4 bases, with 11 bases remaining between them. The CDR3 here is CASSPVVSGANVLTF. In DNA, the CDR3 is TGTGCCAGCAGCCCGGTTGTCTCCGGGGCCAACGTCCTGACTTTC.

This chain joins TRBV9 and TRBJ2-2; TRBD2 matches at 10 bases. This CDR3 has 21 residues. Germline CDR1 is SGDLS and CDR2 is YYNGEE. Trimming cost V 2 bases and J 2 bases; bases outside gene matches: 18. The CDR3 protein is CASSVSTGTPGLAVNTGELFF. As DNA, the CDR3 is TGTGCCAGCAGCGTCTCTACCGGGACGCCAGGACTAGCGGTAAACACCGGGGAGCTGTTTTTT.

The V call is TRBV18, the J call TRBJ1-4, with D unclear. CDR1 is KGHSH and CDR2 is LQKENI in the germline V gene. V was clipped by 2 bases and J by 8 bases, with 15 bases between them. The CDR3 is made up of 15 amino acids. The CDR3 bases are TGTGCCAGCTCACCAGTCGGTGTAGGTAGCGAAAAACTGTTTTTT. This gives the protein CASSPVGVGSEKLFF.

The chain uses TRBV5-4 and TRBJ1-3; D remains unclear. V gave up 2 bases and J gave up 1 base, with 4 bases separating them. Germline loops: CDR1 SGHNT, CDR2 YYREEE (reference sequence). The CDR3 is 13 amino acids. CDR3 amino acids: CASSFMSGNTIYF. The CDR3 nucleotides read TGTGCCAGCAGCTTTATGTCTGGAAACACCATATATTTT.

The CDR3 region is CSVRGLAENTDTQYF. The CDR3, as DNA: TGCAGCGTCCGGGGGCTAGCGGAAAACACAGATACGCAGTATTTT. The chain joins TRBV29-1 to TRBJ2-3; possibly TRBD2 for D (7 bases). Germline V gene sequence: CDR1 SQVTM, CDR2 ANQGSEA. Trimming shortened V by 6 bases and J by 2 bases, and 18 bases separated the two germline ends. There are 15 residues in the CDR3.